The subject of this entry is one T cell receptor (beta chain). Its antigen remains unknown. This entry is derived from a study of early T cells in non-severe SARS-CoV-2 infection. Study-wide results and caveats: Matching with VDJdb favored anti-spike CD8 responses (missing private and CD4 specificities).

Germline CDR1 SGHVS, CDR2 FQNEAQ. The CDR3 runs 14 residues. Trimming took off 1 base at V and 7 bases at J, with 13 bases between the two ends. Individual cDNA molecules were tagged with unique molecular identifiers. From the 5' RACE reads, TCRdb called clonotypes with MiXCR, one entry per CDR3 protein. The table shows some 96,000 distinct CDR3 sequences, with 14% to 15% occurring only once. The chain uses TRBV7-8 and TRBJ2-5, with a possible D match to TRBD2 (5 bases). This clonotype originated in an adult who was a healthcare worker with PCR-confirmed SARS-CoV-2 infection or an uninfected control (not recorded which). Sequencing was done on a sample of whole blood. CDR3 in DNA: TGTGCCAGCAGCTTAGAACGGGTCGCGGGGACCCAGTACTTC. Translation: CASSLERVAGTQYF.